This TCR beta chain was obtained from a study of cytomegalovirus exposure and HLA in healthy donors. Study-level points and caveats: TCR beta V- and J-gene trimming, according to a later analysis, was linked to a missense DCLRE1C variant.

Comment on this clone: What it binds is not known.

CDR3 length equals 13 residues. The V end was cut by 6 bases, the J end by 0 bases, with 9 bases between. CDR1 is ENHRY, CDR2 SYGVKD, per germline. PCR was performed using 60 Vbeta and 13 Jbeta primers. As handled by the study authors: Counted up in a later analysis, unique TCR beta chains came to some 75 million, with around 11 million shared. Here immunoSEQ multiplex PCR was the method, and the copy in TCRdb shows in-frame clones only, minus some. That table gives V, J and clone size, and the DNA gave D and trimming. The table records around 90,000 clones, around three fifths of them present only once.

This clonotype was sampled from a woman between 50 and 59 years old in good health and CMV-seropositive. The V and J genes are TRBV10-3 and TRBJ2-7; D not certain. The sequenced sample consisted of PBMCs. The CDR3 here is CAIRERSSYEQYF. Here the CDR3 DNA reads TGTGCCATCAGAGAAAGGAGCTCCTACGAGCAGTACTTC.